This TCR beta chain is drawn from a study of STAT5B mutations in CD4+ large granular lymphocyte leukemia. This table comes from immunoSEQ multiplex PCR, and its TCRdb copy is limited to in-frame clones, with some not included. The sample shows 25,000 to 30,000 clones, 65% to 85% of them seen only once. CDR3 size: 15 residues. Germline CDR1 MNHNY, CDR2 SVGAGI (reference sequence). With 0 bases removed from V and 5 bases from J, the gap between germline ends came to 11 bases. The genes are TRBV6-6 and TRBJ1-5; weak D call: TRBD1 (5 bases). Source material: CD4+ T cells from blood buffy coats. The receptor comes from a human donor in good health. CDR3 residues: CASSYSKWGDQPQHF. The DNA for the CDR3 is TGTGCCAGCAGTTACTCGAAGTGGGGGGATCAGCCCCAGCATTTT.